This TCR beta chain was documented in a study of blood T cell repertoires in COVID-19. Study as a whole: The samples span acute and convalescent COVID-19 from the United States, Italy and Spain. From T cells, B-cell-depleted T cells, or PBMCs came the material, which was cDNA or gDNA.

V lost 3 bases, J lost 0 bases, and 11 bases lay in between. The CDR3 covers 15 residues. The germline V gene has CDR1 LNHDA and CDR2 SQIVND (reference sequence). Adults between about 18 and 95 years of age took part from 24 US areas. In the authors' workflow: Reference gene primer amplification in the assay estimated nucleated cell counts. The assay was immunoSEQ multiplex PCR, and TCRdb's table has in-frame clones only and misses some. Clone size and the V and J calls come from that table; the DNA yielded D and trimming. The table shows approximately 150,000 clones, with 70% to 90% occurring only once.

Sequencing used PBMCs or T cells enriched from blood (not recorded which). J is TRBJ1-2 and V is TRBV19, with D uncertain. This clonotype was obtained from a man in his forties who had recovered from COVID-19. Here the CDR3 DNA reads TGTGCCAGTAGTATCCTGGCGGATACTAACTATGGCTACACCTTC. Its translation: CASSILADTNYGYTF. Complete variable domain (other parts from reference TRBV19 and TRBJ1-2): DGGITQSPKYLFRKEGQNVTLSCEQNLNHDAMYWYRQDPGQGLRLIYYSQIVNDFQKGDIAEGYSVSREKKESFPLTVTSAQKNPTAFYLCASSILADTNYGYTFGSGTRLTVV.